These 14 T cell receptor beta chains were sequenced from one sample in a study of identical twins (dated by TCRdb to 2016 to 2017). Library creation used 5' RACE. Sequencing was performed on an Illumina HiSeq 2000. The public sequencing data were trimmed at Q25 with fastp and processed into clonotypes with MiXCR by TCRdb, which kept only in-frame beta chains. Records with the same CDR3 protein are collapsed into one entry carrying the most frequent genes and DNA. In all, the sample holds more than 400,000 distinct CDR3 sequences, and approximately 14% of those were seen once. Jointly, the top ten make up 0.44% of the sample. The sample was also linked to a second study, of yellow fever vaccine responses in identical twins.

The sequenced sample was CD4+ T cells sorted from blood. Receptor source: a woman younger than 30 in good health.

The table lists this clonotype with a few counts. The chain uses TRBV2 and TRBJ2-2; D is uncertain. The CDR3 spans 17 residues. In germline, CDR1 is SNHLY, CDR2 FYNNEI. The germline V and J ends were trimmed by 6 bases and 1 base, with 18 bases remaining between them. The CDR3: CASSLRSQAVNTGELFF. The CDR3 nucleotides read TGTGCCAGCAGCTTAAGGTCGCAGGCCGTGAACACCGGGGAGCTGTTTTTT.

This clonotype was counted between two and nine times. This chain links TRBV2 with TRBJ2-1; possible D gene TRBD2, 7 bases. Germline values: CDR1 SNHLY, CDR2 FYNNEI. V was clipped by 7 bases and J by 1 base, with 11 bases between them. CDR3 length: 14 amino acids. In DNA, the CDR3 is TGTGCCAGCACTGGGGGGGCTTCCTACAATGAGCAGTTCTTC. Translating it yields CASTGGASYNEQFF.

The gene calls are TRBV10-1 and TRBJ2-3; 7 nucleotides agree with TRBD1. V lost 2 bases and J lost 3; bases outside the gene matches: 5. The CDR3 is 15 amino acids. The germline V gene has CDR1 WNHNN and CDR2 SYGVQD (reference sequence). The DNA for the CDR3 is TGCGCCAGCAGTGAGGAGGGGGCATGGACAGATACGCAGTATTTT. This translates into CASSEEGAWTDTQYF.

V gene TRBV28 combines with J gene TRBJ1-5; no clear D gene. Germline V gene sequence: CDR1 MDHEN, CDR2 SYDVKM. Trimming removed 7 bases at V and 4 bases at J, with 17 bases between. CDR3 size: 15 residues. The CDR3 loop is CASTPRGWINQPQHF. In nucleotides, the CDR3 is TGTGCCAGCACCCCGCGAGGGTGGATTAATCAGCCCCAGCATTTT.

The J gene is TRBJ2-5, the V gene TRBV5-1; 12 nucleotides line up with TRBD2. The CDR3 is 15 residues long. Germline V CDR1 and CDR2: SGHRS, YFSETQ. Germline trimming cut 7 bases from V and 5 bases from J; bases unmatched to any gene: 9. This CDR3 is CASERTSGIRETQYF. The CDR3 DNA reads TGCGCCAGCGAGAGGACTAGCGGGATCCGTGAGACCCAGTACTTC.

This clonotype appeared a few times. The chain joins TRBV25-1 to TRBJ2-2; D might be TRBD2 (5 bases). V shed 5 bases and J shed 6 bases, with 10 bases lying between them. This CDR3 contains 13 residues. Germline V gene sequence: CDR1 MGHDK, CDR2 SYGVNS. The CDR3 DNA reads TGTGCCAGCAGTCCCCCGGGGTCCGGGGAGCTGTTTTTT. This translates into CASSPPGSGELFF.

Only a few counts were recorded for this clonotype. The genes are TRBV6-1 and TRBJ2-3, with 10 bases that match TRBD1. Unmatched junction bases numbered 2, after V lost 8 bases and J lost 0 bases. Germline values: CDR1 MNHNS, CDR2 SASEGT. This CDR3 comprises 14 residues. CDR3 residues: CASGDRGSTDTQYF. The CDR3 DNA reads TGTGCCAGCGGGGACAGGGGAAGCACAGATACGCAGTATTTT.

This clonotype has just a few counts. CDR3 sequence reads: CASSPGQGSAKNIQYF. CDR3 bases: TGTGCCAGCAGTCCGGGACAGGGGTCTGCCAAAAACATTCAGTACTTC. This chain connects TRBV27 to TRBJ2-4, with 10 bases matching TRBD1. The CDR3 is made up of 16 amino acids. CDR1 is MNHEY, CDR2 SMNVEV, per germline (reference sequence). V gave up 5 bases and J gave up 1 base; unmatched junction bases: 5.

Here the CDR3 reads CASRSGGAGEKLFF. The DNA of the CDR3 is TGTGCCAGCAGATCAGGGGGCGCGGGTGAAAAACTGTTTTTT. This chain links TRBV6-1 with TRBJ1-4; 8 bases match TRBD1. CDR1 MNHNS and CDR2 SASEGT come from the germline V gene. This CDR3 spans 14 amino acids. V dropped 6 bases and J dropped 7; count of bases not matched to a gene: 7.

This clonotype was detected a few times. The CDR3 sequence is CASTTATMNTEAFF. CDR3 nucleotide sequence: TGTGCCAGCACCACGGCGACCATGAACACTGAAGCTTTCTTT. This chain joins TRBV3-1 and TRBJ1-1; D gene unclear. Germline lookup yields CDR1 LGHDT and CDR2 YNNKEL (reference sequence). Trimming pared 7 bases from V and 0 bases from J, leaving 12 bases between. The CDR3 extends over 14 amino acids.

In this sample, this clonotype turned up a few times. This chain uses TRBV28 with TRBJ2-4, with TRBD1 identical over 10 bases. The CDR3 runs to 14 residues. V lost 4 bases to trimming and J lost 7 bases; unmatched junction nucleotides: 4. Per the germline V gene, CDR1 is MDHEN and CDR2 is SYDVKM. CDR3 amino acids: CASSSTGQGNIQYF. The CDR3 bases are TGTGCCAGCAGTTCCACGGGACAGGGGAACATTCAGTACTTC.

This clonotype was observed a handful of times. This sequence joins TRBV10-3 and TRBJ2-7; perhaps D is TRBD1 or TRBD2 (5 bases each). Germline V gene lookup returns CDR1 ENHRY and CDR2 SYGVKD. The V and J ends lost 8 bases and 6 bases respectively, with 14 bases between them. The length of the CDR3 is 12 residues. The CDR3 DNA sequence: TGTGCCATCGGGGGTCCCACCGGCGAGCAGTACGTC. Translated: CAIGGPTGEQYV.

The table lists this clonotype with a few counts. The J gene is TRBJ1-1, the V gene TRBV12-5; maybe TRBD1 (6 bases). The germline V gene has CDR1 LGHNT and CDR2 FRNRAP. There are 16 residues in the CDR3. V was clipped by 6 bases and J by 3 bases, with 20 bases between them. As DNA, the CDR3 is TGTGCTAGTGGCTCCCCGACAGGCGTAGGGGACACTGAAGCTTTCTTT. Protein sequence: CASGSPTGVGDTEAFF.

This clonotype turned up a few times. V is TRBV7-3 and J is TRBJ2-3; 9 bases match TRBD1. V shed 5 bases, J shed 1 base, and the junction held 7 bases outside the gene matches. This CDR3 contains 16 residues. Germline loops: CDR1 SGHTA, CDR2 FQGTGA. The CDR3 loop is CASSALQGAGTDTQYF. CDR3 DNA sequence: TGTGCCAGCAGCGCCCTACAGGGGGCCGGCACAGATACGCAGTATTTT.